The clone carrying this T cell receptor (beta chain) was observed a few times. Its antigen is as yet unknown. This sample was included in a study of tumor-infiltrating lymphocytes in localized non-small cell lung cancer. Study in general: Tumor tissue and non-adjacent uninvolved lung came from each patient.

Study observations and caveats: Technical variation could not be separated from intratumor heterogeneity here. Available tissue quantity limited TCR sequencing to a patient subset.

Sequencing was performed with immunoSEQ multiplex PCR; in TCRdb, only in-frame clones are kept and a portion is missing. The table includes over 7,000 clones, around 77% detected once. J lost 8 bases, V lost 2 bases, and 3 bases had no gene match. CDR3 length: 14 residues. Germline V lookup: CDR1 KGHSH, CDR2 LQKENI. The specimen sequenced was uninvolved lung tissue not adjacent to the tumor. The chain couples TRBV18 to TRBJ1-6; 7 bases align to TRBD1. The receptor comes from a human donor with non-small cell lung cancer. CDR3 sequence reads: CASSPRDRDSPLHF. DNA of the CDR3: TGTGCCAGCTCACCAAGAGACAGGGATTCACCCCTCCACTTT.